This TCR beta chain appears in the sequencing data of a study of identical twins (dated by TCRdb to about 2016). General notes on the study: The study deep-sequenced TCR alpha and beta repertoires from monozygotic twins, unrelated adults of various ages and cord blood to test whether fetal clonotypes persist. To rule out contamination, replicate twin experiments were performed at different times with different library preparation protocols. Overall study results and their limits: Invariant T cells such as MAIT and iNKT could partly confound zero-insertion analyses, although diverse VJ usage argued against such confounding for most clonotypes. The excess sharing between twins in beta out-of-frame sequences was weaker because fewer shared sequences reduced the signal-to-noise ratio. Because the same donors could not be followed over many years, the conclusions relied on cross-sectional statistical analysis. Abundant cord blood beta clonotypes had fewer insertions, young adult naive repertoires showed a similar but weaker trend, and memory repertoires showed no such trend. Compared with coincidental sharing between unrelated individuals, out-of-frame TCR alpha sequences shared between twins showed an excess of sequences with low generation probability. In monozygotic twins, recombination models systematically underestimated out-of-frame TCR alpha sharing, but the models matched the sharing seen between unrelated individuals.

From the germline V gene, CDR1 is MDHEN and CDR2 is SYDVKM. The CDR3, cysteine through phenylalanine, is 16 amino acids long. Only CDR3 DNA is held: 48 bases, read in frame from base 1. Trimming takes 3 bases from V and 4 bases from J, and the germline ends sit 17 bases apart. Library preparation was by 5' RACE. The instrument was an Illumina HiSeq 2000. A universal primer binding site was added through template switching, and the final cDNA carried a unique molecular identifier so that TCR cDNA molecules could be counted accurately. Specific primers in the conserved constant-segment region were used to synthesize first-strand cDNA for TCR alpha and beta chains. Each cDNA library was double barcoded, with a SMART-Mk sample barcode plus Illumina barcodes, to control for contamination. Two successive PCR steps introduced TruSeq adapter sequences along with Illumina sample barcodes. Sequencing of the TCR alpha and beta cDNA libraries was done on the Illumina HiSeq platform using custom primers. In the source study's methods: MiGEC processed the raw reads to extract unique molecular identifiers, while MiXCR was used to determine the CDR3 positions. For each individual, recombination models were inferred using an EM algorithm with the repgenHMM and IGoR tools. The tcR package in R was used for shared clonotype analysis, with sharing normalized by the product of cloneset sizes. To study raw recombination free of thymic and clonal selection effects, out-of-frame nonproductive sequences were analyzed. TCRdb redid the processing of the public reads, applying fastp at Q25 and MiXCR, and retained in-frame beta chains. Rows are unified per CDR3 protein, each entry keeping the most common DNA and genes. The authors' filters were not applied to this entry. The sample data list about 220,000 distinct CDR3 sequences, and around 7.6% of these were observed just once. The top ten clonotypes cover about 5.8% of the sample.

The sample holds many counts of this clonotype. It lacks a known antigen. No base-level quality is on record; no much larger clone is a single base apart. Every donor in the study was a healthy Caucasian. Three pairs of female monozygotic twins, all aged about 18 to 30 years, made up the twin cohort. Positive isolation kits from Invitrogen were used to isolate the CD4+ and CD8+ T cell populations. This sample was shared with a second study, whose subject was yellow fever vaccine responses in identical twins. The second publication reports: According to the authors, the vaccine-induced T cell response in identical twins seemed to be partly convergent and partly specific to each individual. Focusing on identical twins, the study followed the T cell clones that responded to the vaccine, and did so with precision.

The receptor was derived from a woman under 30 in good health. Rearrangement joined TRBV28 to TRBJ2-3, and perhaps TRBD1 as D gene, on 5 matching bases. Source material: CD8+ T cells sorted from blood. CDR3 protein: CASSLFREIAADTQYF. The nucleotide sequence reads TGTGCCAGCAGTTTGTTCAGGGAAATTGCGGCAGATACGCAGTATTTT.